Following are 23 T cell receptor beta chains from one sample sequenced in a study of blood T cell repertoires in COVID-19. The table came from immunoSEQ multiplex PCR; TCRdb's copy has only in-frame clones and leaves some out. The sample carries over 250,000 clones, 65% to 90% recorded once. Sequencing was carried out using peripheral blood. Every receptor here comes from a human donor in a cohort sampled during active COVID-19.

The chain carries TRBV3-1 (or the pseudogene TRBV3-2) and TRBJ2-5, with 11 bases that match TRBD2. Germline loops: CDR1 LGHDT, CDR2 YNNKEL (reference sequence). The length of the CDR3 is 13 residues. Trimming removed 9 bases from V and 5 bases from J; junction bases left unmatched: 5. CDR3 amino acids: CASSGGGPETQYF. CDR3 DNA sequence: TGTGCCAGTAGCGGGGGGGGCCCGGAGACCCAGTACTTC.

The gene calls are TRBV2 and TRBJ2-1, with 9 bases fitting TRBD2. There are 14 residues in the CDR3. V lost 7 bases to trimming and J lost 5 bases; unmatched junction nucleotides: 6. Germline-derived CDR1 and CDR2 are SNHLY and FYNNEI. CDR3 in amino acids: CASNLAGGDNEQFF. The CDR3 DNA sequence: TGTGCCAGCAATCTGGCGGGAGGGGACAATGAGCAGTTCTTC. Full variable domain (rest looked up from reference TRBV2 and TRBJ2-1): EPEVTQTPSHQVTQMGQEVILRCVPISNHLYFYWYRQILGQKVEFLVSFYNNEISEKSEIFDDQFSVERPDGSNFTLKIRSTKLEDSAMYFCASNLAGGDNEQFFGPGTRLTVL.

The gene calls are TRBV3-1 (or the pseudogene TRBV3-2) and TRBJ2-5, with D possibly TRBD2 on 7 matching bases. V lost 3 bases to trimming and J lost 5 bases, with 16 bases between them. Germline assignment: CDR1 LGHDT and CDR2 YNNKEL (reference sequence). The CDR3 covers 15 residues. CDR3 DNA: TGTGCCAGCAGCCACCCCGGGGGGCTAGCGGAGACCCAGTACTTC. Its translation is CASSHPGGLAETQYF.

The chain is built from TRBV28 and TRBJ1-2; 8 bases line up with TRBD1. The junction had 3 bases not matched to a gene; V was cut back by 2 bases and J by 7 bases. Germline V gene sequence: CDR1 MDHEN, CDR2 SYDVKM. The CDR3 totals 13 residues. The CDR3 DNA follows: TGTGCCAGCAGTTTACAGGGGGCAAGTGGCTACACCTTC. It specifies CASSLQGASGYTF.

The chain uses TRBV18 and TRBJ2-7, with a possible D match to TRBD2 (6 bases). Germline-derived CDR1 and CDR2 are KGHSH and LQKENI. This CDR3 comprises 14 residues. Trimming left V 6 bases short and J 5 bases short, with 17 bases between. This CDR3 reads CASSPRESRDEQYF. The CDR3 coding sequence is TGTGCCAGCTCGCCTCGGGAGAGTCGCGACGAGCAGTACTTC.

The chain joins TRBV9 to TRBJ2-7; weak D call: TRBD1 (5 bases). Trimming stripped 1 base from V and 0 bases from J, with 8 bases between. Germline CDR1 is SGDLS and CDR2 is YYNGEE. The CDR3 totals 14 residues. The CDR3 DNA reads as TGTGCCAGCAGCGTATATCAGGGCTCCTACGAGCAGTACTTC. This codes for CASSVYQGSYEQYF.

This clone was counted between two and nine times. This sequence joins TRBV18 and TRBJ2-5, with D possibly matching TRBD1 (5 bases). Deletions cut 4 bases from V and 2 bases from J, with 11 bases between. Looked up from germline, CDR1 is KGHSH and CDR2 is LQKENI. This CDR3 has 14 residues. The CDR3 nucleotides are TGTGCCAGCTCACTAAATTCAGGGCAAGAGACCCAGTACTTC. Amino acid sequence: CASSLNSGQETQYF. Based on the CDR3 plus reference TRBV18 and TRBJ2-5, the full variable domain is NAGVMQNPRHLVRRRGQEARLRCSPMKGHSHVYWYRQLPEEGLKFMVYLQKENIIDESGMPKERFSAEFPKEGPSILRIQQVVRGDSAAYFCASSLNSGQETQYFGPGTRLLVL.

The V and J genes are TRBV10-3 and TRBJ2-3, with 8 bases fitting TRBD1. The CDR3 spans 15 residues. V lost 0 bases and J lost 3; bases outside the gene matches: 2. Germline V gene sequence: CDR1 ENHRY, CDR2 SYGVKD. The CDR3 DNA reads TGTGCCATCAGTGAGTCGAGACAGGGGACAGATACGCAGTATTTT. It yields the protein CAISESRQGTDTQYF.

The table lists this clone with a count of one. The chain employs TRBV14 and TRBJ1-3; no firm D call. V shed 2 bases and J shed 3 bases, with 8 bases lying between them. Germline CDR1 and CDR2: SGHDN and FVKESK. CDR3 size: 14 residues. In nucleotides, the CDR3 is TGTGCCAGCAGCCAATCCCGGGGTGGAAACACCATATATTTT. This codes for CASSQSRGGNTIYF.

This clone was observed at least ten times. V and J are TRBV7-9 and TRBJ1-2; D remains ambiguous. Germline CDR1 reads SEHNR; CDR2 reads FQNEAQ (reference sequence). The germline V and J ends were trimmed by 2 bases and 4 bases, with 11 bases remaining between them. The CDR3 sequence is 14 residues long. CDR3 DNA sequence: TGTGCCAGCAGCTTATATGAGGGTGGCTATGGCTACACCTTC. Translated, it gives CASSLYEGGYGYTF.

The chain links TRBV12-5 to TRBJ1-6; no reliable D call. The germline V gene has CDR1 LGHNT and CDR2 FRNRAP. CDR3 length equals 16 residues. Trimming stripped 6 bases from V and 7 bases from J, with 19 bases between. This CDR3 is CASGLNWAVHNSPLHF. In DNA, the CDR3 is TGTGCTAGTGGCCTGAACTGGGCAGTTCACAATTCACCCCTCCACTTT. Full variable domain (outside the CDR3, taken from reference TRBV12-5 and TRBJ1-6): DARVTQTPRHKVTEMGQEVTMRCQPILGHNTVFWYRQTMMQGLELLAYFRNRAPLDDSGMPKDRFSAEMPDATLATLKIQPSEPRDSAVYFCASGLNWAVHNSPLHFGNGTRLTVT.

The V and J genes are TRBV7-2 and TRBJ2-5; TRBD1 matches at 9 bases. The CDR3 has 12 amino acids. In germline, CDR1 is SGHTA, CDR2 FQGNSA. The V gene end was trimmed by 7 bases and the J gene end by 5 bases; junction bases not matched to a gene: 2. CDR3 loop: CASNRGHETQYF. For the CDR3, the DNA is TGTGCCAGCAACAGGGGGCACGAGACCCAGTACTTC.

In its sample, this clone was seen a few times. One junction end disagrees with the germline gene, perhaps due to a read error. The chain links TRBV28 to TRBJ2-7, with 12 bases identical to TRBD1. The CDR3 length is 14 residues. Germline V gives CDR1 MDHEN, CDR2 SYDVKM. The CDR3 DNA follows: TGTGCCAGCAGTCTTTCCGGGACAGGGGGCGTCGTTGGCTTC. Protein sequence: CASSLSGTGGVVGF. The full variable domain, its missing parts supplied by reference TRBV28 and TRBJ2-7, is DVKVTQSSRYLVKRTGEKVFLECVQDMDHENMFWYRQDPGLGLRLIYFSYDVKMKEKGDIPEGYSVSREKKERFSLILESASTNQTSMYLCASSLSGTGGVVGFGPGTRLTVT.

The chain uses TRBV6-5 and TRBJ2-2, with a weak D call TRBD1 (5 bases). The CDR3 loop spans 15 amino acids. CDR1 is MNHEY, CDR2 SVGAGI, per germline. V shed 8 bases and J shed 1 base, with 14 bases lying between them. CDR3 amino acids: CASVWSQGNTGELFF. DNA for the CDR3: TGTGCCAGCGTCTGGTCGCAGGGGAACACCGGGGAGCTGTTTTTT.

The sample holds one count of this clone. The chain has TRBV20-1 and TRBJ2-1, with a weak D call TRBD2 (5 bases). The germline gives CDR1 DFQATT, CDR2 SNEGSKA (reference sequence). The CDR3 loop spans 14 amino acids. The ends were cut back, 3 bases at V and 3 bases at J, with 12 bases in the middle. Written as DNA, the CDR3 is TGCAGTGCTAGTGGGAACGGACTCTACAATGAGCAGTTCTTC. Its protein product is CSASGNGLYNEQFF.

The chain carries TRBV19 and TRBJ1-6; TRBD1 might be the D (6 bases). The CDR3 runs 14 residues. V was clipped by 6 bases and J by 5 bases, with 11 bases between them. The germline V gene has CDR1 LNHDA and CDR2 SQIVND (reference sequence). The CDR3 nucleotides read TGTGCCAGTAGGGGACAACCAGATAATTCACCCCTCCACTTT. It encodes CASRGQPDNSPLHF. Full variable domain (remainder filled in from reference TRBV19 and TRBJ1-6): DGGITQSPKYLFRKEGQNVTLSCEQNLNHDAMYWYRQDPGQGLRLIYYSQIVNDFQKGDIAEGYSVSREKKESFPLTVTSAQKNPTAFYLCASRGQPDNSPLHFGNGTRLTVT.

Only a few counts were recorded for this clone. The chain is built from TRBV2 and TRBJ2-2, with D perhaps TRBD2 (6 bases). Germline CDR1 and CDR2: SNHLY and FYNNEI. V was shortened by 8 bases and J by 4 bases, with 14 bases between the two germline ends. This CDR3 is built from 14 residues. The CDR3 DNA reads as TGTGCCAGCTCTCAGGAGGGCGTCACCGGGGAGCTGTTTTTT. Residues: CASSQEGVTGELFF.

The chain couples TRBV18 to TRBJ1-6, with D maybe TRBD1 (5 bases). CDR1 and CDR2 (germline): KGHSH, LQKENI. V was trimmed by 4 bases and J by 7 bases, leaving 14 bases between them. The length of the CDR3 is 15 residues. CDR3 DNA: TGTGCCAGCTCACAGAATAACGGGGGAAATTCACCCCTCCACTTT. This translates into CASSQNNGGNSPLHF.

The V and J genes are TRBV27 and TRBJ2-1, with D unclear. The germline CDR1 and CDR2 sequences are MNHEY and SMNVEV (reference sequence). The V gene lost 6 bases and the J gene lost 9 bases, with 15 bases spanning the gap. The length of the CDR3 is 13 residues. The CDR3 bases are TGTGCCAGCAGCCCACCGAGACATAGTGAGCAGTTCTTC. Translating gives CASSPPRHSEQFF.

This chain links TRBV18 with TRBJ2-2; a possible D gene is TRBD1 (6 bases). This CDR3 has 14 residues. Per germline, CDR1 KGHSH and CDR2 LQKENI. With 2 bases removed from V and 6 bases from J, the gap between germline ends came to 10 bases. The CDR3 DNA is TGTGCCAGCTCACCAGGGGGCAATGCCGGGGAGCTGTTTTTT. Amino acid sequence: CASSPGGNAGELFF.

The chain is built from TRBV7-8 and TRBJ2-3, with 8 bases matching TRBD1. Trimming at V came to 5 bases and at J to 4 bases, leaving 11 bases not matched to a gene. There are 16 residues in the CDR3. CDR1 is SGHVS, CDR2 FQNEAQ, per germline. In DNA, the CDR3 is TGTGCCAGCAGCGGTGCCAGGGGGCTGTACGCAGATACGCAGTATTTT. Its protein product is CASSGARGLYADTQYF.

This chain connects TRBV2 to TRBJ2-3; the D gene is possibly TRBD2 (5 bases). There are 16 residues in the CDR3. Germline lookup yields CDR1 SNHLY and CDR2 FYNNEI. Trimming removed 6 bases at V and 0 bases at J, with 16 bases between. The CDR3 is CASRPSFGGSTDTQYF. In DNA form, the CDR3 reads TGTGCCAGCAGGCCTTCTTTCGGCGGGAGCACAGATACGCAGTATTTT.

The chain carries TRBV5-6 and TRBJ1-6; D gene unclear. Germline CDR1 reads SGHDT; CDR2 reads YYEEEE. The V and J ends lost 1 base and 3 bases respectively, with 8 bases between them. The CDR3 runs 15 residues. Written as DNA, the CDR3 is TGTGCCAGCAGCTTGAGGAGGGACTATAATTCACCCCTCCACTTT. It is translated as CASSLRRDYNSPLHF.